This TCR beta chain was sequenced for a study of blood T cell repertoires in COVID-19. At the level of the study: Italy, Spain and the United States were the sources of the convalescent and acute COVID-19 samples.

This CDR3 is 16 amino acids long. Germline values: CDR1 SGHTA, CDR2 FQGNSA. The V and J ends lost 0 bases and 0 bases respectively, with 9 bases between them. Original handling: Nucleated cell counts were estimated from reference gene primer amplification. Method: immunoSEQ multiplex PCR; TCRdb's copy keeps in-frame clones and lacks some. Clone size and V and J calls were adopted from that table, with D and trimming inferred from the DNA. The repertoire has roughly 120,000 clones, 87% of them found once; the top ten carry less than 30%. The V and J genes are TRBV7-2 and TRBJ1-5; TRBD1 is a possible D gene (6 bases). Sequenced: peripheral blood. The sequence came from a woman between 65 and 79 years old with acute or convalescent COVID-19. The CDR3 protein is CASSLAKGVSNQPQHF. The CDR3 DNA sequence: TGTGCCAGCAGCTTAGCGAAGGGGGTTAGCAATCAGCCCCAGCATTTT.